This T cell receptor beta chain comes out of a study of blood T cell repertoires in COVID-19. Germline-derived CDR1 and CDR2 are SGDLS and YYNGEE. The CDR3 has 20 amino acids. The J segment lost 0 bases and the V segment lost 0 bases, leaving 15 bases of the junction unmatched. In the original processing: Amplifying reference gene primers gave estimates of nucleated cell counts. Generated by immunoSEQ multiplex PCR, the TCRdb table keeps only in-frame clones and is missing some. V and J calls and clone size come straight from that table; D and trimming were deduced from the DNA. The data show approximately 330,000 clones, approximately 83% seen once. In terms of age and location, participants ranged from roughly 18 to 90 years and lived in fewer than 30 US areas. Cohort allocation depended upon clinical history that participants reported.

V gene TRBV9 combines with J gene TRBJ1-1; 9 bases agree with TRBD1. Sequenced material: PBMCs or T cells enriched from blood (not recorded which). This sequence was found in a woman between 35 and 50 years old with acute COVID-19. The CDR3, as DNA: TGTGCCAGCAGCGTAGGTGGTGGAGGACAGGGGAGGGGGATGAACACTGAAGCTTTCTTT. Its protein is CASSVGGGGQGRGMNTEAFF.